The sequence of this T cell receptor (beta chain) was determined in a study of T cells in Graves' hyperthyroidism and ophthalmopathy. Study outcomes and limitations: Also found in blood were most expanded thyroid clonotypes above 0.001.

This clonotype has at least ten counts. The antigen remains unidentified. Reasons for excluding patients were uncontrolled infection, other autoimmune disease, pregnancy or lactation. This CDR3 is 16 amino acids long. V lost 5 bases and J lost 1; bases outside the gene matches: 9. CDR1 and CDR2 from the germline V gene are SGHTA and FQGNSA. Researchers took RNA transcripts and amplified the TCR beta CDR3 regions from them. First-round RT-PCR targeting the TCR CDR3 was performed with the HTBI primer set. TCRdb reprocessed the multiplex PCR reads with MiXCR, giving one entry per CDR3 protein. Of some 360,000 distinct CDR3 sequences listed, 15% to 20% are singletons.

The sequence was obtained from a woman aged 40 to 50 with Graves' ophthalmopathy. Material for sequencing was blood. The chain carries TRBV7-2 and TRBJ2-7, with TRBD1 matching over 9 bases. The CDR3 bases are TGTGCCAGCAGCCTATCCGGGACAGGGATTTCCTACGAGCAGTACTTC. This codes for CASSLSGTGISYEQYF.